The 2 T cell receptor beta chains presented below share a single source sample, sequenced in a study of post-analysis software for immune sequencing data. Study results and limitations: Relative to controls, patients had about five TRBV segments at higher frequency, with TRBV5-6, TRBV5-1 and TRBV20-1 among these.

The authors incorporated unique molecular identifiers into the TCR beta cDNA libraries. TCRdb fed the PCR reads into MiXCR, producing one record per CDR3 protein. The data show a few hundred thousand distinct CDR3 sequences, around a third seen once. No antigen has been identified for these receptors. Sequenced sample: blood. These receptor sequences come from a girl under 18 with multiple sclerosis.

Comments on this clonotype: A read error may produce the germline difference seen at one junction end. This chain joins TRBV6-1 and TRBJ2-1, with 11 bases that match TRBD1. This CDR3 is built from 18 residues. CDR1 and CDR2 from the germline V gene are MNHNS and SASEGT. CDR3 sequence (DNA): TGTGCCAGCAGCGAAGGACAGGGGGCCCTTATACCCTACAATGAGCAGTTCTTC. This sequence encodes CASSEGQGALIPYNEQFF.

This clonotype was picked up a small number of times. The V call is TRBV6-5, the J call TRBJ2-1; TRBD2 is a possible D gene (5 bases). This CDR3 comprises 13 residues. Germline loops: CDR1 MNHEY, CDR2 SVGAGI. V shed 4 bases and J shed 8 bases, with 12 bases lying between them. This CDR3 is CASSLRVVDEQFF. As DNA, the CDR3 is TGTGCCAGCAGTTTGCGGGTTGTGGATGAGCAGTTCTTC.